The 27 T cell receptor beta chains given below trace back to one sample, sequenced in a study of blood T cell repertoires in COVID-19. The data were produced by immunoSEQ multiplex PCR, yet TCRdb's version contains in-frame clones alone and is incomplete. Counted here are 150,000 to 200,000 clones, about 77% occurring once; the ten biggest clones make up around a sixth. The sequenced sample was PBMCs or T cells enriched from blood (not recorded which). Every receptor here comes from a woman aged 45-59 years with acute COVID-19.

V is TRBV6-5 and J is TRBJ1-3; D call uncertain. V shed 6 bases and J shed 1 base, with 10 bases lying between them. Germline values: CDR1 MNHEY, CDR2 SVGAGI. This CDR3 has 14 amino acids. The CDR3 nucleotides read TGTGCCAGCAGGCGGCCGGGATCTGGAAACACCATATATTTT. Translation gives CASRRPGSGNTIYF.

The chain is built from TRBV19 and TRBJ1-5, with 7 bases that match TRBD1. Losses at the gene ends were 2 bases for V and 1 base for J; bases not matched to a gene: 5. There are 16 residues in the CDR3. Germline lookup yields CDR1 LNHDA and CDR2 SQIVND (reference sequence). CDR3: CASSIRSTGSNQPQHF. The CDR3 DNA reads TGTGCCAGTAGTATACGCTCGACAGGGAGCAATCAGCCCCAGCATTTT. The entire variable domain, with the rest obtained from reference TRBV19 and TRBJ1-5, is as follows: DGGITQSPKYLFRKEGQNVTLSCEQNLNHDAMYWYRQDPGQGLRLIYYSQIVNDFQKGDIAEGYSVSREKKESFPLTVTSAQKNPTAFYLCASSIRSTGSNQPQHFGDGTRLSIL.

This chain uses TRBV6-5 with TRBJ1-6, with 8 bases identical to TRBD1. Germline V gene lookup returns CDR1 MNHEY and CDR2 SVGAGI. V lost 7 bases to trimming and J lost 9 bases; unmatched junction nucleotides: 8. The CDR3 is made up of 14 amino acids. As DNA, the CDR3 is TGTGCCAGCAACGTGGACAGGGAAAGTTCACCCCTCCACTTT. Translating gives CASNVDRESSPLHF.

The chain combines TRBV5-1 with TRBJ1-5; weak D call: TRBD1 (6 bases). The germline CDR1 and CDR2 sequences are SGHRS and YFSETQ. The V and J ends lost 0 bases and 4 bases respectively, with 14 bases between them. The CDR3 runs 16 residues. For the CDR3, the DNA is TGCGCCAGCAGCTTGGACAGGGTGAGTCCTAATCAGCCCCAGCATTTT. This sequence encodes CASSLDRVSPNQPQHF.

The rearrangement joins TRBV28 to TRBJ1-1, with a tentative D call TRBD1 (5 bases). This CDR3 is built from 13 residues. Trimming removed 11 bases at V and 0 bases at J, with 13 bases between. CDR1 and CDR2 (germline): MDHEN, SYDVKM. CDR3 loop: CAGADSLNTEAFF. CDR3 nucleotide sequence: TGTGCCGGCGCCGACAGTTTGAACACTGAAGCTTTCTTT.

The chain is built from TRBV28 and TRBJ1-5, with D possibly being TRBD1 (5 bases). CDR1 is MDHEN, CDR2 SYDVKM, per germline. The CDR3 is 16 residues long. V lost 4 bases to trimming and J lost 0 bases, with 13 bases between them. The CDR3 spells CASSSPRGDSNQPQHF. The CDR3 coding sequence is TGTGCCAGCAGTTCCCCCCGGGGGGATAGCAATCAGCCCCAGCATTTT.

The chain joins TRBV28 to TRBJ1-5; a weak D match, TRBD1 (6 bases). V was trimmed by 7 bases and J by 6 bases, leaving 19 bases between them. The CDR3 sequence is 15 residues long. The germline V gene has CDR1 MDHEN and CDR2 SYDVKM. CDR3 in DNA: TGTGCCAGCATCCTCCCGGGGGGCTCACTTCAGCCCCAGCATTTT. As protein: CASILPGGSLQPQHF. The entire variable domain, with the rest obtained from reference TRBV28 and TRBJ1-5, is as follows: DVKVTQSSRYLVKRTGEKVFLECVQDMDHENMFWYRQDPGLGLRLIYFSYDVKMKEKGDIPEGYSVSREKKERFSLILESASTNQTSMYLCASILPGGSLQPQHFGDGTRLSIL.

The rearrangement joins TRBV6-5 to TRBJ2-1; unclear D gene. The CDR3 runs to 13 residues. V was cut by 0 bases and J by 6 bases, with 6 bases left in between. Germline V gives CDR1 MNHEY, CDR2 SVGAGI. The CDR3 DNA sequence: TGTGCCAGCAGTTACTCATGGCTCAATGAGCAGTTCTTC. Translation: CASSYSWLNEQFF.

The V and J genes are TRBV5-1 and TRBJ1-1, with D maybe TRBD1 (5 bases). The germline V and J ends were trimmed by 4 bases and 1 base, with 11 bases remaining between them. Germline-derived CDR1 and CDR2 are SGHRS and YFSETQ. This CDR3 region has 14 residues. The CDR3 DNA is TGCGCCAGCAGCCGGGGGGACGGGAACACTGAAGCTTTCTTT. Protein sequence: CASSRGDGNTEAFF.

The gene calls are TRBV5-1 and TRBJ1-4, with D possibly being TRBD1 (5 bases). Germline assignment: CDR1 SGHRS and CDR2 YFSETQ. The CDR3 runs 14 residues. Trimming stripped 3 bases from V and 5 bases from J, with 11 bases between. In nucleotides, the CDR3 is TGCGCCAGCAGCTCGGGACGGGGGAATGAAAAACTGTTTTTT. It yields the protein CASSSGRGNEKLFF.

The chain is built from TRBV5-4 and TRBJ1-2, with 12 bases identical to TRBD1. CDR3 length: 15 residues. V was clipped by 3 bases and J by 4 bases; unmatched bases: 4. Per the germline V gene, CDR1 is SGHNT and CDR2 is YYREEE (reference sequence). CDR3 residues: CASSWGQGATYGYTF. Written as DNA, the CDR3 is TGTGCCAGCAGCTGGGGACAGGGGGCGACCTATGGCTACACCTTC.

The genes are TRBV28 and TRBJ2-7; the D gene is possibly TRBD1 (6 bases). There are 16 residues in the CDR3. The germline gives CDR1 MDHEN, CDR2 SYDVKM. The ends were cut back, 4 bases at V and 0 bases at J, with 16 bases in the middle. Here the CDR3 DNA reads TGTGCCAGCAGTTGGGGGCGGTCATCTAGCTCCTACGAGCAGTACGTC. Amino acids: CASSWGRSSSSYEQYV.

The rearrangement links TRBV18 to TRBJ1-3; 7 bases agree with TRBD1. Germline CDR1 KGHSH, CDR2 LQKENI. V lost 7 bases to trimming and J lost 9 bases; unmatched junction nucleotides: 21. This CDR3 has 17 residues. CDR3: CASFDDPTGTVIPTIYF. CDR3 in DNA: TGTGCCAGCTTCGATGACCCAACCGGGACAGTGATCCCCACCATATATTTT.

The chain recombines TRBV7-2 with TRBJ1-1; unclear D gene. Trimming took off 1 base at V and 6 bases at J, with 12 bases between the two ends. CDR3 length: 14 amino acids. The germline CDR1 and CDR2 sequences are SGHTA and FQGNSA. CDR3 nucleotide sequence: TGTGCCAGCAGCTTAGACGCGGGGTGGGCTGAAGCTTTCTTT. It translates to CASSLDAGWAEAFF. Full variable domain (remainder filled in from reference TRBV7-2 and TRBJ1-1): GAGVSQSPSNKVTEKGKDVELRCDPISGHTALYWYRQSLGQGLEFLIYFQGNSAPDKSGLPSDRFSAERTGGSVSTLTIQRTQQEDSAVYLCASSLDAGWAEAFFGQGTRLTVV.

V usage is TRBV7-9 and J usage is TRBJ1-2; D uncertain. Germline values: CDR1 SEHNR, CDR2 FQNEAQ (reference sequence). The CDR3 has 14 residues. Trimming took 7 bases from V and 0 from J, leaving 12 bases between them. The CDR3 DNA sequence: TGTGCCAGCACCCGGGGTGTTACTAACTATGGCTACACCTTC. It translates to CASTRGVTNYGYTF.

The chain links TRBV11-2 to TRBJ1-2; 8 bases are a match to TRBD1. The length of the CDR3 is 16 residues. Trimming cost V 2 bases and J 2 bases; bases outside gene matches: 7. Germline values: CDR1 SGHAT, CDR2 FQNNGV. CDR3 protein: CASSLSRTGQNYGYTF. As DNA, the CDR3 is TGTGCCAGCAGCTTATCTCGGACAGGGCAGAACTATGGCTACACCTTC. Combining the CDR3 with reference TRBV11-2 and TRBJ1-2 gives the whole variable domain EAGVAQSPRYKIIEKRQSVAFWCNPISGHATLYWYQQILGQGPKLLIQFQNNGVVDDSQLPKDRFSAERLKGVDSTLKIQPAKLEDSAVYLCASSLSRTGQNYGYTFGSGTRLTVV.

The chain joins TRBV9 to TRBJ2-3; D not resolved. With 0 bases removed from V and 2 bases from J, the gap between germline ends came to 7 bases. The CDR3 spans 14 residues. Germline V gene data show CDR1 as SGDLS and CDR2 as YYNGEE. The DNA of the CDR3 is TGTGCCAGCAGCGTAGCACAGAACACAGATACGCAGTATTTT. It is translated as CASSVAQNTDTQYF.

V usage is TRBV5-6 and J usage is TRBJ1-2, with D perhaps TRBD1 (6 bases). Germline CDR1 SGHDT, CDR2 YYEEEE. CDR3 length: 13 amino acids. The germline V and J ends were trimmed by 2 bases and 8 bases, with 13 bases remaining between them. The CDR3 region is CASSLQGWSGYTF. The CDR3 DNA sequence: TGTGCCAGCAGCTTACAGGGTTGGAGCGGCTACACCTTC.

The chain couples TRBV28 to TRBJ1-1; 7 bases line up with TRBD1. The CDR3 has 14 amino acids. Germline CDR1 MDHEN, CDR2 SYDVKM. Trimming removed 6 bases from V and 5 bases from J; junction bases left unmatched: 9. The CDR3: CASSLDRVRTEAFF. The CDR3 DNA reads TGTGCCAGCAGCCTCGACAGGGTTAGGACTGAAGCTTTCTTT.

This chain joins TRBV7-8 and TRBJ1-1; D gene ambiguous. Trimming removed 3 bases at V and 7 bases at J, with 9 bases between. The CDR3 spans 12 residues. CDR1 is SGHVS, CDR2 FQNEAQ, per germline. As DNA, the CDR3 is TGTGCCAGCAGCTTCGCAGGAATTGAAGCTTTCTTT. Its translation is CASSFAGIEAFF.

This clone was detected a few times. The V and J genes are TRBV9 and TRBJ1-1, with 7 bases that match TRBD1. This CDR3 is built from 11 residues. Germline loops: CDR1 SGDLS, CDR2 YYNGEE. J was trimmed by 10 bases and V by 3 bases; bases with no gene match: 3. The CDR3 nucleotides are TGTGCCAGCAGCGCCGGACAGGCAGCTTTCTTT. Translated: CASSAGQAAFF.

The J gene is TRBJ1-5, the V gene TRBV9; 8 bases agree with TRBD1. Germline V gene lookup returns CDR1 SGDLS and CDR2 YYNGEE. The trim removed 0 bases at V and 6 bases at J, leaving 2 bases unmatched. This CDR3 is 14 amino acids long. The CDR3 region is CASSVAGGGQPQHF. The CDR3 DNA is TGTGCCAGCAGCGTAGCAGGGGGCGGTCAGCCCCAGCATTTT.

This chain links TRBV1 with TRBJ2-3; the D segment call TRBD2 is taken from the table without a DNA check. TRBV1 is a pseudogene segment. The CDR3 is made up of 14 amino acids. The CDR3 here is CTSGTSGGTDTQYF. CDR3 sequence (DNA): TGCACCAGCGGGACTAGCGGGGGTACAGATACGCAGTATTTT.

The genes are TRBV7-2 and TRBJ1-1; 7 nucleotides line up with TRBD1. V lost 4 bases, J lost 4 bases, and 6 bases stayed unmatched. There are 14 residues in the CDR3. Germline values: CDR1 SGHTA, CDR2 FQGNSA. In nucleotides, the CDR3 is TGTGCCAGCAGCTCGCAGGGGGGCATCACTGAAGCTTTCTTT. Protein sequence: CASSSQGGITEAFF.

This chain uses TRBV6-5 with TRBJ2-1; D gene uncertain. The germline V gene encodes CDR1 MNHEY and CDR2 SVGAGI. CDR3 size: 15 residues. V lost 6 bases and J lost 0, with 12 bases in between. The CDR3 DNA reads TGTGCCAGCAGCCCCTCGCTTAGCTCCTACAATGAGCAGTTCTTC. It codes for CASSPSLSSYNEQFF.

The CDR3 nucleotides are TGTGCCAGCAGTTTCGGGGGACTTGGCTACACCTTC. Translating it yields CASSFGGLGYTF. This chain links TRBV12-3 or TRBV12-4 with TRBJ1-2; D perhaps matches TRBD1 (5 bases). The V and J ends lost 3 bases and 7 bases respectively, with 9 bases between them. The CDR3 extends over 12 amino acids.

The chain has TRBV6-6 and TRBJ1-4; 8 bases align to TRBD1. Germline assignment: CDR1 MNHNY and CDR2 SVGAGI (reference sequence). This CDR3 has 16 amino acids. Germline trimming cut 4 bases from V and 5 bases from J; bases unmatched to any gene: 9. In nucleotides, the CDR3 is TGTGCCAGCAGTTCGACCAGACAGGGGCTAAATGAAAAACTGTTTTTT. Translating gives CASSSTRQGLNEKLFF.